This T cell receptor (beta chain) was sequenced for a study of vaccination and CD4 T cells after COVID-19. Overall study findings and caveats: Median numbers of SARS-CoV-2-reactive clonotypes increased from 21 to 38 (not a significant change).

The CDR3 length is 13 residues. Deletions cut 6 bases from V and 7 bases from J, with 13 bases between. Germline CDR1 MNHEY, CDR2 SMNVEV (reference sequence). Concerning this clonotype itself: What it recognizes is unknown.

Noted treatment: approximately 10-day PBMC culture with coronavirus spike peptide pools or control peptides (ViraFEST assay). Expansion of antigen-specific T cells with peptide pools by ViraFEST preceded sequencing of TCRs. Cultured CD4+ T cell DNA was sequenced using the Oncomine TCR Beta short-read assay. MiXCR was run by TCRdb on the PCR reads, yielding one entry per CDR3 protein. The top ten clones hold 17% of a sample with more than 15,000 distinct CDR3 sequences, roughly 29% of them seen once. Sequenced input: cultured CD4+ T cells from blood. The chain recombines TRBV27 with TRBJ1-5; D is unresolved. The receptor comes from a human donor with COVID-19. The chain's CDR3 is CASRGQVQQPQHF. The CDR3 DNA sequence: TGTGCCAGCAGGGGTCAGGTACAGCAGCCCCAGCATTTT.